This T cell receptor beta chain appears in the sequencing data of a study of blood T cell repertoires in COVID-19. Study in general: Nucleic acid was either cDNA or gDNA, and it came from T cells, B-cell-depleted T cells, or PBMCs.

Per the germline V gene, CDR1 is ENHRY and CDR2 is SYGVKD. V lost 4 bases to trimming and J lost 3 bases; unmatched junction nucleotides: 5. This CDR3 is built from 14 residues. Self-reported history from a screening survey and questionnaire set each donor's cohort. Per the authors' pipeline: Estimated nucleated cell counts came from reference gene primer amplification. Only in-frame clones appear in the TCRdb table, and some are missing; sequencing was by immunoSEQ multiplex PCR. The D gene and trimming were derived from the DNA, and the V and J assignments and clone size from that table. Of about 210,000 clones in the sample, about four fifths were seen once.

Sequenced: PBMCs or T cells enriched from blood (not recorded which). The TCR comes from a woman aged 45-60 years with acute COVID-19. The genes are TRBV10-3 and TRBJ2-5; TRBD2 matches at 7 bases. CDR3 sequence (DNA): TGTGCCATCAGTGGAACTAGCGAAAAAGAGACCCAGTACTTC. Amino acid sequence: CAISGTSEKETQYF.